A single sample gave rise to the 26 T cell receptor beta chains below, sequenced in a study of blood T cell repertoires in COVID-19. The method was immunoSEQ multiplex PCR; TCRdb's version includes in-frame clones alone and lacks a portion of them. Of fewer than 250,000 clones listed, approximately 88% are singletons. The sample taken for sequencing was PBMCs or T cells enriched from blood (not recorded which). Every receptor here comes from a woman younger than 45 who had recovered from COVID-19.

The chain couples TRBV5-6 to TRBJ1-2; weak D call: TRBD1 (6 bases). The V and J ends lost 1 base and 5 bases respectively, with 12 bases between them. CDR1 is SGHDT, CDR2 YYEEEE, per germline. The CDR3 loop spans 14 amino acids. The CDR3 nucleotides are TGTGCCAGCAGCTTGCTGACAGGACGATATGGCTACACCTTC. Translated: CASSLLTGRYGYTF.

The chain employs TRBV4-2 and TRBJ1-4; 10 bases fit TRBD1. Germline CDR1 and CDR2: LGHNA and YNFKEQ. The J segment lost 6 bases and the V segment lost 3 bases, leaving 4 bases of the junction unmatched. The CDR3 is made up of 15 amino acids. The DNA for the CDR3 is TGTGCCAGCAGCCAGGGGGGGACAGGGGATGAAAAACTGTTTTTT. Protein product: CASSQGGTGDEKLFF.

The CDR3 bases are TGCGCCAGCAGCGCCCGGACAGGGGGCGATTCACCCCTCCACTTT. It specifies CASSARTGGDSPLHF. The chain couples TRBV5-1 to TRBJ1-6; 11 bases line up with TRBD1. The CDR3 length is 15 residues. V was pared by 4 bases and J by 8 bases, with 5 bases of the junction left unmatched. Germline values: CDR1 SGHRS, CDR2 YFSETQ.

The count of this clone is one. V is TRBV11-2 and J is TRBJ2-1; TRBD2 aligns across 10 bases. V trimming: 5 bases; J trimming: 7 bases; junction bases outside the gene matches: 8. This CDR3 is 15 amino acids long. The germline V gene encodes CDR1 SGHAT and CDR2 FQNNGV. The DNA of the CDR3 is TGTGCCAGCAGCCCCCCGGGACTAGCGCGGAATGAGCAGTTCTTC. This translates into CASSPPGLARNEQFF.

J is TRBJ2-2 and V is TRBV7-9, with TRBD1 matching over 7 bases. CDR1 is SEHNR and CDR2 is FQNEAQ in the germline V gene (reference sequence). J was trimmed by 5 bases and V by 3 bases; bases with no gene match: 9. The CDR3 contains 16 residues. CDR3: CASSFQGVLRTGELFF. The CDR3 DNA follows: TGTGCCAGCAGCTTTCAGGGGGTCCTTCGGACCGGGGAGCTGTTTTTT.

A single count supports this clone. The V call is TRBV19, the J call TRBJ1-4, with unresolved D. Germline-derived CDR1 and CDR2 are LNHDA and SQIVND (reference sequence). This CDR3 is 16 amino acids long. V was trimmed by 7 bases and J by 6 bases, leaving 21 bases between them. Here the CDR3 reads CASNQPGGPPDEKLFF. The CDR3 DNA reads TGTGCCAGTAACCAGCCAGGAGGACCGCCGGATGAAAAACTGTTTTTT. Based on the CDR3 plus reference TRBV19 and TRBJ1-4, the full variable domain is DGGITQSPKYLFRKEGQNVTLSCEQNLNHDAMYWYRQDPGQGLRLIYYSQIVNDFQKGDIAEGYSVSREKKESFPLTVTSAQKNPTAFYLCASNQPGGPPDEKLFFGSGTQLSVL.

V and J are TRBV21-1 and TRBJ2-1; the D segment call TRBD2 is taken from the table without a DNA check. TRBV21-1 is an annotated pseudogene. This CDR3 region has 15 residues. This CDR3 is CASTPPRTPYNEQFF. The CDR3 region has the DNA TGTGCCAGCACCCCTCCCCGGACTCCCTACAATGAGCAGTTCTTC.

The V gene is TRBV18, the J gene TRBJ1-1; TRBD1 aligns across 8 bases. This CDR3 has 14 residues. CDR1 and CDR2 from the germline V gene are KGHSH and LQKENI. The J segment lost 5 bases and the V segment lost 0 bases, leaving 2 bases of the junction unmatched. The DNA for the CDR3 is TGTGCCAGCTCACCACCGAGGACAGGGACTGAAGCTTTCTTT. Protein: CASSPPRTGTEAFF.

CDR3 in DNA: TGTGCCAGCAGTGTGGGAGGGGCGCGTGAGGGCTACACCTTC. Translated, it gives CASSVGGAREGYTF. The V call is TRBV7-2, the J call TRBJ1-2; TRBD1 is a possible D gene (5 bases). Trimming pared 6 bases from V and 8 bases from J, leaving 19 bases between. Germline CDR1 SGHTA, CDR2 FQGNSA. The CDR3 contains 14 residues.

V is TRBV21-1 and J is TRBJ1-3. TRBV21-1 is shown as a pseudogene. The CDR3 contains 13 residues. The CDR3 spells CGGRPSSGNTIYF. CDR3 in DNA: TGTGGAGGGCGGCCGAGCTCTGGAAACACCATATATTTT.

This clone was seen only once. Here the CDR3 reads CASRPGTRRDTQYF. The CDR3 DNA follows: TGTGCCAGCAGACCCGGGACTAGACGAGATACGCAGTATTTT. This chain joins TRBV6-5 and TRBJ2-3; 8 bases agree with TRBD2. CDR3 length equals 14 residues. The germline gives CDR1 MNHEY, CDR2 SVGAGI. V dropped 6 bases and J dropped 5; count of bases not matched to a gene: 7.

The genes are TRBV7-2 and TRBJ1-1; D may be TRBD1 (6 bases). This CDR3 comprises 17 residues. Germline CDR1 reads SGHTA; CDR2 reads FQGNSA. The V gene lost 4 bases and the J gene lost 1 base, with 19 bases spanning the gap. CDR3 residues: CASSSYRALRENTEAFF. The CDR3 DNA sequence: TGTGCCAGCAGCTCCTACAGGGCTCTACGAGAGAACACTGAAGCTTTCTTT.

The chain recombines TRBV2 with TRBJ2-4; 7 nucleotides line up with TRBD1. J gave up 15 bases and V 6 bases, and 8 bases lay outside the gene matches. Per germline, CDR1 SNHLY and CDR2 FYNNEI. This CDR3 spans 11 amino acids. DNA for the CDR3: TGTGCCAGCAGGAGCCGGGACAGCCCGTACTTC. Translating it yields CASRSRDSPYF.

This chain uses TRBV7-2 with TRBJ2-3; 7 bases are shared with TRBD2. CDR3 length: 15 residues. Germline V gives CDR1 SGHTA, CDR2 FQGNSA. V shed 1 base, J shed 1 base, and the junction held 2 bases outside the gene matches. CDR3 sequence (DNA): TGTGCCAGCAGCTTAGTCCTAGCGGGCACAGATACGCAGTATTTT. Amino acids: CASSLVLAGTDTQYF.

The J gene is TRBJ1-5, the V gene TRBV10-3, with D possibly matching TRBD1 (5 bases). V was trimmed by 0 bases and J by 5 bases, leaving 11 bases between them. Germline V gene data show CDR1 as ENHRY and CDR2 as SYGVKD. This CDR3 is built from 15 residues. CDR3 DNA: TGTGCCATCAGTGAGTCGGACAACTTTGATCAGCCCCAGCATTTT. It translates to CAISESDNFDQPQHF.

This chain uses TRBV11-2 with TRBJ1-1; D is uncertain. The germline V gene encodes CDR1 SGHAT and CDR2 FQNNGV. V was pared by 3 bases and J by 2 bases, with 7 bases between. CDR3 length: 13 residues. CDR3 coding DNA: TGTGCCAGCAGCTTCGCCCTAAACACTGAAGCTTTCTTT. This codes for CASSFALNTEAFF.

This clone came up many times. The chain combines TRBV18 with TRBJ2-7; 12 bases line up with TRBD2. Germline trimming cut 0 bases from V and 1 base from J; bases unmatched to any gene: 7. Germline V lookup: CDR1 KGHSH, CDR2 LQKENI. The CDR3 extends over 18 amino acids. The CDR3 here is CASSPPVTSGRGSYEQYF. As DNA, the CDR3 is TGTGCCAGCTCACCACCCGTGACTAGCGGGAGAGGATCCTACGAGCAGTACTTC.

The chain uses TRBV20-1 and TRBJ2-1; D remains unclear. The germline CDR1 and CDR2 sequences are DFQATT and SNEGSKA (reference sequence). The CDR3 is 10 amino acids. Trimming left V 7 bases short and J 9 bases short, with 10 bases between. The CDR3 nucleotides read TGCAGTGTCTCCCGTCCTGAGCAGTTCTTC. Its protein is CSVSRPEQFF.

This clone was picked up a small number of times. The V gene is TRBV6-6, the J gene TRBJ2-7; D perhaps matches TRBD2 (5 bases). CDR3 length: 13 amino acids. Germline lookup yields CDR1 MNHNY and CDR2 SVGAGI (reference sequence). V shed 7 bases and J shed 4 bases, with 14 bases lying between them. DNA for the CDR3: TGTGCCAGCACCCCCACTAGTTCTTACGAGCAGTACTTC. Protein: CASTPTSSYEQYF.

J is TRBJ1-5 and V is TRBV24-1; 7 bases are shared with TRBD1. Germline V gene data show CDR1 as KGHDR and CDR2 as SFDVKD. This CDR3 is built from 16 residues. With 4 bases clipped from V and 3 bases from J, the junction kept 8 bases outside the gene matches. The CDR3 DNA reads TGTGCCACCAGTGACCGAACAGGGGCGTTCAATCAGCCCCAGCATTTT. Translated: CATSDRTGAFNQPQHF.

The chain combines TRBV6-1 with TRBJ1-2; perhaps TRBD1 as D (5 bases). From germline, CDR1 is MNHNS and CDR2 SASEGT. V was trimmed by 0 bases and J by 5 bases, leaving 10 bases between them. The CDR3 runs 14 residues. For the CDR3, the DNA is TGTGCCAGCAGTGAAGCGGGGGGGACGTATGGCTACACCTTC. It yields the protein CASSEAGGTYGYTF.

The rearrangement joins TRBV2 to TRBJ2-2, with TRBD2 identical over 15 bases. The CDR3 is made up of 16 amino acids. V trimming: 4 bases; J trimming: 7 bases; junction bases outside the gene matches: 4. The V gene's germline CDR1 is SNHLY and CDR2 FYNNEI. The CDR3 sequence is CASSGTSGRAVGELFF. CDR3 bases: TGTGCCAGCAGTGGGACTAGCGGGAGGGCCGTCGGGGAGCTGTTTTTT.

The rearrangement joins TRBV3-1 (or the pseudogene TRBV3-2) to TRBJ2-3; the match to TRBD2 covers 14 bases. Germline V gives CDR1 LGHDT, CDR2 YNNKEL (reference sequence). The CDR3 has 19 amino acids. The junction had 14 bases not matched to a gene; V was cut back by 5 bases and J by 4 bases. CDR3 amino acids: CASSSPPGLAGAEADTQYF. The CDR3 region has the DNA TGTGCCAGCAGCTCCCCCCCGGGACTAGCGGGAGCAGAGGCAGATACGCAGTATTTT.

The chain is built from TRBV30 and TRBJ1-4; 10 nucleotides line up with TRBD1. Germline trimming cut 5 bases from V and 8 bases from J; bases unmatched to any gene: 8. The CDR3 has 14 residues. Germline assignment: CDR1 GTSNPN and CDR2 SVGIG (reference sequence). CDR3 coding DNA: TGTGCCTGGTGGACCGGGACAGGGGTCGAAAAACTGTTTTTT. The encoded protein is CAWWTGTGVEKLFF.

The chain has TRBV28 and TRBJ1-4; possible D gene TRBD1, 5 bases. The V and J ends lost 8 bases and 0 bases respectively, with 13 bases between them. The CDR3 contains 15 residues. Per germline, CDR1 MDHEN and CDR2 SYDVKM. Written as DNA, the CDR3 is TGTGCCAGCCTTGGGGCAGTTGCAACTAATGAAAAACTGTTTTTT. It is translated as CASLGAVATNEKLFF.

The chain carries TRBV3-1 (or the pseudogene TRBV3-2) and TRBJ1-2, with 12 bases lining up with TRBD1. Per germline, CDR1 LGHDT and CDR2 YNNKEL (reference sequence). V dropped 4 bases and J dropped 8; count of bases not matched to a gene: 5. This CDR3 contains 14 residues. The CDR3, as DNA: TGTGCCAGCAGCCCCGGGACAGGGGGCCGGGGCTACACCTTC. This translates into CASSPGTGGRGYTF.